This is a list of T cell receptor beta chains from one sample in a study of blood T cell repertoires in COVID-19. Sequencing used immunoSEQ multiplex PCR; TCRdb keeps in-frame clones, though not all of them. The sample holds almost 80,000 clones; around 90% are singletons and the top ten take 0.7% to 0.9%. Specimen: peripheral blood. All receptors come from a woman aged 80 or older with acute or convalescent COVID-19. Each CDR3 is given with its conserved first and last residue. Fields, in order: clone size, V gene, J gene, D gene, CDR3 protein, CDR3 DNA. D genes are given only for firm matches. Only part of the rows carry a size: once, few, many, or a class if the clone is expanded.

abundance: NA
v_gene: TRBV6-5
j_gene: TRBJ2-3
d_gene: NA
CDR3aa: CASSYWESTDTQYF
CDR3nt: TGTGCCAGCAGTTACTGGGAGAGCACAGATACGCAGTATTTT

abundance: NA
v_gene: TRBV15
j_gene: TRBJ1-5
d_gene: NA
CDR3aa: CATSRRTVPGQPQHF
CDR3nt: TGTGCCACCAGCAGACGGACAGTACCTGGGCAGCCCCAGCATTTT

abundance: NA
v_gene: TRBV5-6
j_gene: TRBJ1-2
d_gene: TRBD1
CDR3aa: CASSSTGTGGSYGYTF
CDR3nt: TGTGCCAGCAGCTCCACCGGGACAGGGGGGTCCTATGGCTACACCTTC

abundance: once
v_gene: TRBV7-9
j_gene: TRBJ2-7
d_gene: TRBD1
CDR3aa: CASSLVGRTGKYF
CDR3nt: TGTGCCAGCAGCTTAGTGGGAAGGACAGGGAAGTACTTC

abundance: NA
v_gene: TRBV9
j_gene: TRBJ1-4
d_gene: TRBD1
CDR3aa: CASSGQGTANNEKLFF
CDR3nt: TGTGCCAGCAGCGGCCAAGGGACAGCGAATAATGAAAAACTGTTTTTT

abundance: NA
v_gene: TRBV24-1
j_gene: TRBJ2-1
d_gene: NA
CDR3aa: CATSGEGAYNEQFF
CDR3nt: TGTGCCACCAGTGGGGAGGGGGCCTACAATGAGCAGTTCTTC

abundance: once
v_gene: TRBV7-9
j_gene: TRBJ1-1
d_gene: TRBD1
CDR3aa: CASSPDRVEAFF
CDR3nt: TGTGCCAGCAGCCCAGACAGGGTTGAAGCTTTCTTT

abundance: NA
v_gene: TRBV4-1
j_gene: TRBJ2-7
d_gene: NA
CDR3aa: CASSQGPTGLYEQYF
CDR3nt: TGCGCCAGCAGCCAGGGGCCCACAGGGCTCTACGAGCAGTACTTC

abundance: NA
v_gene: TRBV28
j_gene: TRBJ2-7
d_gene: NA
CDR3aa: CASISGAGSSETYEQYF
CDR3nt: TGTGCCAGCATATCGGGTGCGGGGTCTAGCGAGACCTACGAGCAGTACTTC

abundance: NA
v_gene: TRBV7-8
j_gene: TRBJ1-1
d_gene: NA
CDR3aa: CASSPRGGMNTEAFF
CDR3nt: TGTGCCAGCAGCCCCCGGGGGGGGATGAACACTGAAGCTTTCTTT

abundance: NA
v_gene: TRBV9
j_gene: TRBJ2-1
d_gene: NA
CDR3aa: CASSVTAGNTYNEQFF
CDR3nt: TGTGCCAGCAGCGTAACAGCGGGCAATACCTACAATGAGCAGTTCTTC

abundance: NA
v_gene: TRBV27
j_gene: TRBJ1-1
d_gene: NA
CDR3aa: CASRPTGTTSEAFF
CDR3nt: TGTGCCAGCAGACCTACCGGGACAACCTCTGAAGCTTTCTTT

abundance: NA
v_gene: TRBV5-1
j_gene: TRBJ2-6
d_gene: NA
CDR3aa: CASSLELAGTGANVLTF
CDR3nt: TGCGCCAGCAGCTTAGAGTTGGCGGGAACTGGGGCCAACGTCCTGACTTTC

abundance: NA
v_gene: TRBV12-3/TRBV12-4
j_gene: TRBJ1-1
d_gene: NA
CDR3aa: CASNVQGNTEAFF
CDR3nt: TGTGCCAGCAATGTTCAGGGGAACACTGAAGCTTTCTTT

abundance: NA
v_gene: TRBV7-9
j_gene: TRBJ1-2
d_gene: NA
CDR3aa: CASSLDHGVRAYGYTF
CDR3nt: TGTGCCAGCAGCTTAGATCATGGAGTCAGGGCCTATGGCTACACCTTC

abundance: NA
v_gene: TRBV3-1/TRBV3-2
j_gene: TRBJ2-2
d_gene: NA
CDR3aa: CASVPVTGELFF
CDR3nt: TGTGCCAGCGTTCCGGTGACCGGGGAGCTGTTTTTT

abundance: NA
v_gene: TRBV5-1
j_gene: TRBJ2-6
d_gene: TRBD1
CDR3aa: CASSESTGPSSGANVLTF
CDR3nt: TGCGCCAGCAGCGAGTCGACAGGGCCTAGCTCTGGGGCCAACGTCCTGACTTTC

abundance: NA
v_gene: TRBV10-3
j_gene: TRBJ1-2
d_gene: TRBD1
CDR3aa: CAISESRTGVNYGYTF
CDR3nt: TGTGCCATCAGTGAGTCTAGGACAGGGGTGAACTATGGCTACACCTTC

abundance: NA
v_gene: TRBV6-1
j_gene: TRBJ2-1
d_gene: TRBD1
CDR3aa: CATHRGQGYNEQFF
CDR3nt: TGTGCCACTCACAGGGGGCAGGGGTATAATGAGCAGTTCTTC

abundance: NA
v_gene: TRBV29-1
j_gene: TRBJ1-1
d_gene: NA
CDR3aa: CSADQGSYTEAFF
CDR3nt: TGCAGCGCTGACCAGGGGTCCTACACTGAAGCTTTCTTT

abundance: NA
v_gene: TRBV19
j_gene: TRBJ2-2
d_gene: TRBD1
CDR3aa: CASSTGTANTGELFF
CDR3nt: TGTGCCAGTAGTACCGGGACAGCGAACACCGGGGAGCTGTTTTTT

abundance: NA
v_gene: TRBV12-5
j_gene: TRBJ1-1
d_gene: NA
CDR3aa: CASGLSGSGTEAFF
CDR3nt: TGTGCTAGTGGTTTGTCGGGGTCGGGCACTGAAGCTTTCTTT

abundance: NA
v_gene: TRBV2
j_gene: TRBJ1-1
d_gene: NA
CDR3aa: CASRMSRDVTEAFF
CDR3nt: TGTGCCAGCAGGATGTCCAGGGATGTTACTGAAGCTTTCTTT

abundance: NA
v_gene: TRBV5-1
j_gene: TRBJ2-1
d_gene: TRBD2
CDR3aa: CASSGGLAEYNEQFF
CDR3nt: TGCGCCAGCAGCGGTGGGCTAGCGGAGTACAATGAGCAGTTCTTC

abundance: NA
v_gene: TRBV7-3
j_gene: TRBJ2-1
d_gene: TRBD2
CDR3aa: CASSSGLAESNEQFF
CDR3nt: TGTGCCAGCAGCTCGGGACTAGCGGAGTCCAATGAGCAGTTCTTC

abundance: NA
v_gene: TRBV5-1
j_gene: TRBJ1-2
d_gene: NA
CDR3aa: CASSLAEQGNYGYTF
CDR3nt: TGCGCCAGCAGCTTGGCTGAACAGGGAAACTATGGCTACACCTTC

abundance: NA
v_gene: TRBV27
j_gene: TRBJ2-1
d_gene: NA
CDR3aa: CASSLGSFSYNEQFF
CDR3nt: TGTGCCAGCAGTTTAGGGAGCTTCTCCTACAATGAGCAGTTCTTC

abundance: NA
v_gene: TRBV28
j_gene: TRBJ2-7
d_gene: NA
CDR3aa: CASNYGLYEQYF
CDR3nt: TGTGCCAGCAACTACGGACTTTACGAGCAGTACTTC

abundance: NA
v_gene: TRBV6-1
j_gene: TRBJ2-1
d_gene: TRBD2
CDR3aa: CASSGRSSGRNDNEQFF
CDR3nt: TGTGCCAGCAGTGGTCGGAGTAGCGGGAGAAATGACAATGAGCAGTTCTTC

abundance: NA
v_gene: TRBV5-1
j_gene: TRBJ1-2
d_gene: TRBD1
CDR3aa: CASSFQGARVYGYTF
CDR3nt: TGCGCCAGCAGCTTTCAGGGGGCACGAGTCTATGGCTACACCTTC

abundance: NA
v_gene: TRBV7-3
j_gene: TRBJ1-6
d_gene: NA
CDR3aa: CASSLTPGNNSPLHF
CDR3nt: TGTGCCAGCAGCTTAACGCCCGGGAATAATTCACCCCTCCACTTT

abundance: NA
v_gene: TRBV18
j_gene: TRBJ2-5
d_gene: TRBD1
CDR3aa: CASSPGTGETQYF
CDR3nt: TGTGCCAGCTCACCGGGGACAGGAGAGACCCAGTACTTC

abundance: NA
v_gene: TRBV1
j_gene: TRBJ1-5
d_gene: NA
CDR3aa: CTSSQLGQGDQPQHF
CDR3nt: TGCACCAGCAGCCAATTGGGACAGGGGGATCAGCCCCAGCATTTT

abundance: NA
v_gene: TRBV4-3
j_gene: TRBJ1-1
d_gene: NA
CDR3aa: CASSHGGGTEAFF
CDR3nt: TGCGCCAGCAGCCACGGGGGGGGCACTGAAGCTTTCTTT

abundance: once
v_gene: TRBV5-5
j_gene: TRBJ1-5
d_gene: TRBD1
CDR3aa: CASSDGQGSQPQHF
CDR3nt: TGTGCCAGCAGTGACGGACAGGGGAGTCAGCCCCAGCATTTT

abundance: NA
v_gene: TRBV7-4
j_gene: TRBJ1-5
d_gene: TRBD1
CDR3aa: CASSLEDREKYSNQPQHF
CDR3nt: TGTGCCAGCAGCTTAGAGGACAGGGAAAAATATAGCAATCAGCCCCAGCATTTT

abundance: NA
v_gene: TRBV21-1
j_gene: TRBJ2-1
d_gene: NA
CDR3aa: CASSKAAGGGYNEQFF
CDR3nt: TGTGCCAGCAGCAAAGCGGCGGGGGGAGGCTACAATGAGCAGTTCTTC

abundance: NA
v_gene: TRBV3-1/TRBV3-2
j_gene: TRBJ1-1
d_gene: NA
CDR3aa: CASSQKGANTEAFF
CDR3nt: TGTGCCAGCAGCCAAAAAGGGGCTAACACTGAAGCTTTCTTT

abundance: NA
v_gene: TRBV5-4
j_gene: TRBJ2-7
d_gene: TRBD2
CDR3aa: CASSLAGGFSSYEQYF
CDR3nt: TGTGCCAGCAGCTTAGCGGGGGGCTTTAGCTCCTACGAGCAGTACTTC

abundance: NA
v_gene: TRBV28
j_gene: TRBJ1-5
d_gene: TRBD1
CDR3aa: CASTPYRGQPQHF
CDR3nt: TGTGCCAGCACACCTTACAGGGGTCAGCCCCAGCATTTT

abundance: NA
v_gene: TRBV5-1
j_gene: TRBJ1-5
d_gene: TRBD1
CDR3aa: CASSAGQGTNQPQHF
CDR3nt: TGCGCCAGCAGCGCGGGACAGGGGACCAATCAGCCCCAGCATTTT

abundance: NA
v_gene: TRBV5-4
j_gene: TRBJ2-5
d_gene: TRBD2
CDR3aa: CASSSWGLAGETQYF
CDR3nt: TGTGCCAGCAGCTCGTGGGGACTAGCAGGAGAGACCCAGTACTTC

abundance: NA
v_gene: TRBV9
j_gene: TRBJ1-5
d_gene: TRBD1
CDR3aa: CASSVVGAETGGPSNQPQHF
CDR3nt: TGTGCCAGCAGCGTAGTAGGAGCTGAGACAGGGGGCCCCTCCAATCAGCCCCAGCATTTT

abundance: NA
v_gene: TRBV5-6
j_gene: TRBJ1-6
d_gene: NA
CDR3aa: CASSLGTTSSYNSPLHF
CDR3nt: TGTGCCAGCAGCTTAGGCACTACTAGCTCCTATAATTCACCCCTCCACTTT

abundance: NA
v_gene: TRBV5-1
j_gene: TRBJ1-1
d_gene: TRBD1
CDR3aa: CASSLSSGTGSTEAFF
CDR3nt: TGCGCCAGCAGCCTATCGTCCGGGACAGGGAGTACTGAAGCTTTCTTT

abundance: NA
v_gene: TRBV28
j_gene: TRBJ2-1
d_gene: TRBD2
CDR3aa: CASSTWREGQKYNEQFF
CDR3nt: TGTGCCAGCAGCACGTGGCGGGAGGGCCAAAAGTACAATGAGCAGTTCTTC

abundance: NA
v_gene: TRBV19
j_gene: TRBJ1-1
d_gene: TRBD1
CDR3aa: CATAGGTANTEAFF
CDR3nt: TGTGCCACCGCGGGCGGGACAGCGAACACTGAAGCTTTCTTT

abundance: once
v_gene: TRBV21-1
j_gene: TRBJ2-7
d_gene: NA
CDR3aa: CASSKALTDRGPSYEQYF
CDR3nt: TGTGCCAGCAGCAAAGCCCTAACGGACAGGGGCCCCTCCTACGAGCAGTACTTC

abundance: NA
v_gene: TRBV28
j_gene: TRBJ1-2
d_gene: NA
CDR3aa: CASNLGQSYGYTF
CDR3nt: TGTGCCAGCAACCTTGGACAGTCCTATGGCTACACCTTC

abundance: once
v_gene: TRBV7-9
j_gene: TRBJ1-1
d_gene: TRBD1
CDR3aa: CASSLASGTGGRTEAFF
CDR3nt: TGTGCCAGCAGCTTAGCATCCGGGACAGGGGGTCGGACTGAAGCTTTCTTT

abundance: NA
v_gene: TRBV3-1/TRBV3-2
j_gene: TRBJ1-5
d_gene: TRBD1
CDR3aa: CASSQMTGGNQPQHF
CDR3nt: TGTGCCAGCAGCCAAATGACAGGGGGCAATCAGCCCCAGCATTTT

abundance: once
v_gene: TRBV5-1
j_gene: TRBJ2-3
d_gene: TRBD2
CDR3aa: CASTLAGVSTDTQYF
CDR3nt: TGCGCCAGCACTTTAGCGGGGGTTAGCACAGATACGCAGTATTTT

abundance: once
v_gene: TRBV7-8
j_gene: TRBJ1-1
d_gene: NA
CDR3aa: CASSRYRNTEAFF
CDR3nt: TGTGCCAGCAGCCGTTATCGGAACACTGAAGCTTTCTTT

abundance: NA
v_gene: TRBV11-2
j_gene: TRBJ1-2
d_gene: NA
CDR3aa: CASSITEFYGYTF
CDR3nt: TGTGCCAGCAGCATTACAGAGTTCTATGGCTACACCTTC

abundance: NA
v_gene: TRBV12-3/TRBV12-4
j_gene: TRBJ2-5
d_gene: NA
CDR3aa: CASTQGFQETQYF
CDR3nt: TGTGCCAGCACCCAGGGGTTCCAAGAGACCCAGTACTTC